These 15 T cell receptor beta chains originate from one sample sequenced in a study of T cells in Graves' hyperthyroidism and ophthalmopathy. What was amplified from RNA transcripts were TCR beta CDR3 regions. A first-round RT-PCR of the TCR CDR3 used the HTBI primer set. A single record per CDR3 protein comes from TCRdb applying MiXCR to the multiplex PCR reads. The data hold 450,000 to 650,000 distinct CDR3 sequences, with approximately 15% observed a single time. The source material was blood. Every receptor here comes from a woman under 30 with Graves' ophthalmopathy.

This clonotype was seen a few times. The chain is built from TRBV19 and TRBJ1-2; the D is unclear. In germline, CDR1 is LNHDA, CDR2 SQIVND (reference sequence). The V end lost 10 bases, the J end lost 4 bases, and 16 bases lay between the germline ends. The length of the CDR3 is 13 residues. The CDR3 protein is CATARPGGYGYTF. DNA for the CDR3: TGTGCCACCGCGCGACCGGGAGGCTATGGCTACACCTTC. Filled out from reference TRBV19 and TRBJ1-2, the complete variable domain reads DGGITQSPKYLFRKEGQNVTLSCEQNLNHDAMYWYRQDPGQGLRLIYYSQIVNDFQKGDIAEGYSVSREKKESFPLTVTSAQKNPTAFYLCATARPGGYGYTFGSGTRLTVV.

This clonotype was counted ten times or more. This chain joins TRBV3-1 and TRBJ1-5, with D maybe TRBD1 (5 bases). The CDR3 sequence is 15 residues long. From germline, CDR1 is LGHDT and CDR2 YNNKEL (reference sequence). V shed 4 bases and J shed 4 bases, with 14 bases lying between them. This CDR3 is CASSLGTLKNQPQHF. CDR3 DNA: TGTGCCAGCAGCCTAGGGACTTTAAAGAATCAGCCCCAGCATTTT.

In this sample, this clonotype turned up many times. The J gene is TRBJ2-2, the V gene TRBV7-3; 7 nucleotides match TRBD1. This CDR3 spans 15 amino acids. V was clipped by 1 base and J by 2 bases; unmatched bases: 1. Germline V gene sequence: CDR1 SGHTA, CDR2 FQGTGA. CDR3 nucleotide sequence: TGTGCCAGCAGCTTAAACAGGGGTAACACCGGGGAGCTGTTTTTT. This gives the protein CASSLNRGNTGELFF.

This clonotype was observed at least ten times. The CDR3, as DNA: TGTGCCAGCAATCCGGGACAGGGTCCCTACGAGCAGTACTTC. Translating gives CASNPGQGPYEQYF. The chain combines TRBV28 with TRBJ2-7; 9 bases are shared with TRBD1. CDR1 is MDHEN and CDR2 is SYDVKM in the germline V gene. Losses at the gene ends were 7 bases for V and 2 bases for J; bases not matched to a gene: 6. The CDR3 is made up of 14 amino acids.

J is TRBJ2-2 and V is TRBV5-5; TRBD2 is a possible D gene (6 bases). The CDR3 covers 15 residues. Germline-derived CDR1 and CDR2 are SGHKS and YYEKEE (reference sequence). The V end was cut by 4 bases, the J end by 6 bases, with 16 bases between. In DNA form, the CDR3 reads TGTGCCAGCAGCATCATACGACTAGGGCCCGGGGAGCTGTTTTTT. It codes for CASSIIRLGPGELFF.

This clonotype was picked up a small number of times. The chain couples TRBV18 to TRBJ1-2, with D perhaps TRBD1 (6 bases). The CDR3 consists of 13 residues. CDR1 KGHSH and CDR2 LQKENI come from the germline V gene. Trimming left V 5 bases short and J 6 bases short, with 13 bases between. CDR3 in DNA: TGTGCCAGCTCAGGGACACAGGGCGATGGCTACACCTTC. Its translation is CASSGTQGDGYTF.

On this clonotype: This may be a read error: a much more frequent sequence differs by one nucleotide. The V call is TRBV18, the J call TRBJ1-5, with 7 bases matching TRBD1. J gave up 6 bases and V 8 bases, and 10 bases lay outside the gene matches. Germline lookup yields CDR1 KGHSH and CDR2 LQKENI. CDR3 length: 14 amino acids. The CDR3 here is CASPGTGESQPQHF. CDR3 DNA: TGTGCCAGCCCCGGAACAGGGGAGAGTCAGCCCCAGCATTTT.

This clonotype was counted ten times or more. CDR3 sequence: CSARGGSSYEQYF. The CDR3, as DNA: TGCAGTGCTAGAGGCGGCAGCTCCTACGAGCAGTACTTC. The J gene is TRBJ2-7, the V gene TRBV20-1; no definite D call. CDR1 is DFQATT and CDR2 is SNEGSKA in the germline V gene (reference sequence). V was clipped by 1 base and J by 0 bases, with 7 bases between them. The CDR3 is 13 amino acids.

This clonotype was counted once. CDR3 in DNA: TGTGCCAGCAGTGAATCCCGCAGGGACTATGGCTACACCTTC. This gives the protein CASSESRRDYGYTF. The genes are TRBV25-1 and TRBJ1-2; tentatively, D is TRBD1 (5 bases). Germline V lookup: CDR1 MGHDK, CDR2 SYGVNS. Trimming removed 1 base from V and 3 bases from J, with 9 bases in between. The CDR3 length is 14 residues.

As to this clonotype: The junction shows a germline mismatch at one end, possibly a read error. CDR3 bases: TGCAGCGCTAGAGTACAGGCCTACAATGAGCAGTTCTTC. It codes for CSARVQAYNEQFF. The rearrangement joins TRBV20-1 to TRBJ2-1; tentative D call: TRBD1 (5 bases). Germline CDR1 DFQATT, CDR2 SNEGSKA (reference sequence). This CDR3 contains 13 residues.

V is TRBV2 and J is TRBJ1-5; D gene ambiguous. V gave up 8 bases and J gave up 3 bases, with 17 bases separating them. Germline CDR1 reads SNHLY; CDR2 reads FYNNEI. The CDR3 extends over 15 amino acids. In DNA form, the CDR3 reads TGTGCCAGCGGTTTTGGCAGAAGGGACAATCAGCCCCAGCATTTT. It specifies CASGFGRRDNQPQHF.

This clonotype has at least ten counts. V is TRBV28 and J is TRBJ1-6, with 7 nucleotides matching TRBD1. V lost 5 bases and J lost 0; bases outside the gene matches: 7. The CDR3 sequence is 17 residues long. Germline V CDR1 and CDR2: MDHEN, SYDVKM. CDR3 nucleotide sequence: TGTGCCAGCAGTCAACCGACAGGGAGCTCCTATAATTCACCCCTCCACTTT. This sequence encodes CASSQPTGSSYNSPLHF.

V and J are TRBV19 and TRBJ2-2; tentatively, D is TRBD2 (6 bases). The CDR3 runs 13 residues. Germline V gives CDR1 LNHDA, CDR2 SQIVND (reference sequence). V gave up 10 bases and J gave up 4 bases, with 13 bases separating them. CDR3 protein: CATRAGSTGELFF. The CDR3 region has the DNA TGTGCCACTCGAGCCGGGAGCACCGGGGAGCTGTTTTTT.

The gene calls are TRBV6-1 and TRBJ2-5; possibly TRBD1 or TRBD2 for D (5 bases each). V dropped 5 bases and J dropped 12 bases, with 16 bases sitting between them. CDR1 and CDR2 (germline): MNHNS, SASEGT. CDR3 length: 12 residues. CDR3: CASSQTEGVKYF. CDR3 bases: TGTGCCAGCAGTCAGACAGAGGGAGTTAAGTACTTC.

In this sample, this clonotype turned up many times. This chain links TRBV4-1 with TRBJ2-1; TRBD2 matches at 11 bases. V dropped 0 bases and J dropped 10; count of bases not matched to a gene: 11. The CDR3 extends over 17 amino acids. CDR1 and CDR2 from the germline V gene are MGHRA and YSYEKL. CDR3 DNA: TGCGCCAGCAGCCAAGAAGAGGTGCTAGCGGGAGGATGGGAGCAGTTCTTC. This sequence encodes CASSQEEVLAGGWEQFF.